A single sample is the source of the 7 T cell receptor beta chains below, sequenced in a study of cytomegalovirus exposure and HLA in healthy donors. Use of 60 Vbeta and 13 Jbeta primers characterized the PCR. Sequencing used immunoSEQ multiplex PCR; TCRdb keeps in-frame clones, though not all of them. Its table lists about 40,000 clones. The sequenced sample consisted of PBMCs. The receptors come from a male donor in good health and CMV-seronegative.

V and J are TRBV2 and TRBJ2-2; D uncertain. The CDR3 is 15 amino acids. CDR1 and CDR2 from the germline V gene are SNHLY and FYNNEI. The V gene lost 6 bases and the J gene lost 1 base, with 12 bases spanning the gap. CDR3 coding DNA: TGTGCCAGCAGCCCTCCCTCAGGGAACACCGGGGAGCTGTTTTTT. Translation gives CASSPPSGNTGELFF.

J is TRBJ2-2 and V is TRBV19, with 7 bases identical to TRBD1. CDR3 size: 15 residues. Germline values: CDR1 LNHDA, CDR2 SQIVND (reference sequence). V lost 3 bases, J lost 5 bases, and 6 bases stayed unmatched. The DNA of the CDR3 is TGTGCCAGTAGTATGAGGACAGGAAGGACCGGGGAGCTGTTTTTT. Its protein is CASSMRTGRTGELFF.

V usage is TRBV6-5 and J usage is TRBJ1-4, with 7 bases aligning to TRBD1. Trimming removed 7 bases from V and 7 bases from J; junction bases left unmatched: 12. The CDR3 is 15 amino acids. CDR1 is MNHEY, CDR2 SVGAGI, per germline. CDR3 sequence: CASKRRTGKAEKLFF. In DNA form, the CDR3 reads TGTGCCAGCAAACGAAGGACAGGAAAAGCTGAAAAACTGTTTTTT.

V and J are TRBV13 and TRBJ2-1; D is unclear. The CDR3 totals 12 residues. V shed 5 bases and J shed 4 bases, with 6 bases lying between them. The germline V gene has CDR1 PRHDT and CDR2 FYEKMQ (reference sequence). The CDR3 DNA follows: TGTGCCAGCAGCCAACGGTACAATGAGCAGTTCTTC. It encodes CASSQRYNEQFF.

The V gene is TRBV7-6, the J gene TRBJ1-6, with D possibly being TRBD1 (6 bases). The germline V and J ends were trimmed by 11 bases and 10 bases, with 21 bases remaining between them. Germline CDR1 is SGHVS and CDR2 is FNYEAQ. CDR3 length: 14 amino acids. The chain's CDR3 is CASSTGGFGSPLHF. CDR3 coding DNA: TGTGCCTCCTCGACGGGGGGCTTTGGGTCACCCCTCCACTTT.

The V and J genes are TRBV11-2 and TRBJ2-1; D is unresolved. This CDR3 region has 10 residues. Trimming stripped 0 bases from V and 14 bases from J, with 5 bases between. In germline, CDR1 is SGHAT, CDR2 FQNNGV. In DNA form, the CDR3 reads TGTGCCAGCAGCTTAGATCTTAAGTTCTTC. It translates to CASSLDLKFF.

The gene calls are TRBV7-8 and TRBJ2-5, with unresolved D. The V gene lost 0 bases and the J gene lost 0 bases, with 8 bases spanning the gap. Germline V gene data show CDR1 as SGHVS and CDR2 as FQNEAQ. The CDR3 extends over 15 amino acids. The CDR3 reads CASSLAWADQETQYF. CDR3 DNA sequence: TGTGCCAGCAGCTTAGCGTGGGCAGACCAAGAGACCCAGTACTTC. The whole variable domain, remainder taken from reference TRBV7-8 and TRBJ2-5, is GAGVSQSPRYKVAKRGQDVALRCDPISGHVSLFWYQQALGQGPEFLTYFQNEAQLDKSGLPSDRFFAERPEGSVSTLKIQRTQQEDSAVYLCASSLAWADQETQYFGPGTRLLVL.